This TCR beta chain came from a study of blood T cell repertoires in COVID-19 (TCRdb year 2020). Background on the whole study: Samples from collaborators originated in the United States, Italy and Spain and spanned both the acute and convalescent phases of COVID-19. The prospective study material was composed of cDNA or gDNA derived from T cells, B-cell-depleted T cells, or PBMCs. Deeply sampled blood TCRbeta repertoires from subjects exposed to, actively infected with, or recovered from COVID-19 were included in the dataset. The repertoires were released in a freely available public database intended as a resource for research on the immune response to SARS-CoV-2. The samples were drawn from two sources: the first 160 participants of the ongoing ImmuneRACE study, and about 1,300 subjects contributed by 6 global collaborators. The sample metadata nearly always contained a de-identified subject ID, COVID-19 status, age in years and sex. HLA class I and class II types, where available, came from metadata supplied by the sample provider rather than from assay-based typing.

V is cut back by 4 bases and J by 4 bases, with 7 bases in the junction unmatched. From a lookup of the germline V gene, CDR1 and CDR2 are MNHEY and SVGAGI. The CDR3 measures 16 amino acids from cysteine to phenylalanine. The kept DNA is CDR3 alone, 48 bases in frame from the first base. The immunoSEQ Assay, a bias-controlled multiplex PCR, was used to amplify TCRbeta CDR3 regions from genomic DNA. In the source study's methods: The number of nucleated cells in each sample was estimated by amplification of reference gene primers within the assay. To quantify the absolute abundance of each unique TCRbeta CDR3 rearrangement, sequence reads were collapsed and filtered. For each sample, productive Simpson clonality was calculated as the square root of Simpson's diversity index over productive rearrangements. TCRdb stores this immuneACCESS table with in-frame sequences only. Part of the clones is absent; in the studies checked, under half of the shortfall reflects unresolved V genes, and no reason is known for the rest. Clone size and the V and J calls come from that table; the DNA yielded D and trimming. The sample includes some 360,000 clones, with roughly 90% observed a single time. The ten largest clones take up 3% to 4% of the sample.

What the study reported, not specific to this receptor: The amount of clinical and demographic metadata varied by source and participant and was provided uncurated.

At one collaborating source in Seattle, patients were enrolled during active infection and were followed longitudinally through the course of disease. Collaborating institutions collected whole blood in K2EDTA tubes following their own protocols. Collaborator samples were shipped for TCRbeta analysis as frozen whole blood, isolated PBMCs, or DNA extracted from either sample type. As concerns this clone: This receptor's antigen is unknown. No much larger clone exists at a distance of one base, and base qualities are not known.

This TCR derives from an older woman with COVID-19, enrolled during active disease. The V gene is TRBV6-5 and the J gene is TRBJ2-5; 12 bases in the junction line up with TRBD2. The source material was peripheral blood. The CDR3: CASSFTSGGRAETQYF. The nucleotide sequence reads TGTGCCAGCAGTTTTACTAGCGGGGGGCGGGCAGAGACCCAGTACTTC.